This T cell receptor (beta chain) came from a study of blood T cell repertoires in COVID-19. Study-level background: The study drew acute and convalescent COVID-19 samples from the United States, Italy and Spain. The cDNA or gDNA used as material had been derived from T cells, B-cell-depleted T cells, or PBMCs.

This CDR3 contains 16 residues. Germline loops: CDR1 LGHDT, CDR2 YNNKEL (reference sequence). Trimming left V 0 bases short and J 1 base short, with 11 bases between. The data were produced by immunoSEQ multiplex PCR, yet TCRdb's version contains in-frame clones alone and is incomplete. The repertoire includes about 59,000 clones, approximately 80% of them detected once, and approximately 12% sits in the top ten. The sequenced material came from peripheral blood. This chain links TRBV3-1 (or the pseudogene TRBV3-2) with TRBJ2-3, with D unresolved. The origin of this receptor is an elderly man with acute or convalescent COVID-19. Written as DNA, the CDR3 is TGTGCCAGCAGCCAAGATCCTAGTCGAGGCACAGATACGCAGTATTTT. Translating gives CASSQDPSRGTDTQYF.